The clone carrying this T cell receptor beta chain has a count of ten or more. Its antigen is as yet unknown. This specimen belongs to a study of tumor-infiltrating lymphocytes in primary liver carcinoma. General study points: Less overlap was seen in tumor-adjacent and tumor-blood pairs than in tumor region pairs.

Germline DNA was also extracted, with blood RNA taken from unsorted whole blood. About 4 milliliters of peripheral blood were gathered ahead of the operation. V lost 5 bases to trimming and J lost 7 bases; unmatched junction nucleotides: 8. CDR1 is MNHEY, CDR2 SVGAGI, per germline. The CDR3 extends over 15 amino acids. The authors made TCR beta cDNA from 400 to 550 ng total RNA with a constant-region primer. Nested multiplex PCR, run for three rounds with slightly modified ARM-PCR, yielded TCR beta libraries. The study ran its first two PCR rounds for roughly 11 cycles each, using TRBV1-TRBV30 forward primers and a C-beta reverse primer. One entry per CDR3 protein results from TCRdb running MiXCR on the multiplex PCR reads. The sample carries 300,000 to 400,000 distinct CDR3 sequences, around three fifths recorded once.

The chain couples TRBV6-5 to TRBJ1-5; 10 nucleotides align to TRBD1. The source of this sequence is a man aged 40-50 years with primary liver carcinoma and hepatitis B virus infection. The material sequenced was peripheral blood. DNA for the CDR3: TGTGCCAGCAGTCAGACAGGGGGCGCGGGGCAGCCCCAGCATTTT. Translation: CASSQTGGAGQPQHF.